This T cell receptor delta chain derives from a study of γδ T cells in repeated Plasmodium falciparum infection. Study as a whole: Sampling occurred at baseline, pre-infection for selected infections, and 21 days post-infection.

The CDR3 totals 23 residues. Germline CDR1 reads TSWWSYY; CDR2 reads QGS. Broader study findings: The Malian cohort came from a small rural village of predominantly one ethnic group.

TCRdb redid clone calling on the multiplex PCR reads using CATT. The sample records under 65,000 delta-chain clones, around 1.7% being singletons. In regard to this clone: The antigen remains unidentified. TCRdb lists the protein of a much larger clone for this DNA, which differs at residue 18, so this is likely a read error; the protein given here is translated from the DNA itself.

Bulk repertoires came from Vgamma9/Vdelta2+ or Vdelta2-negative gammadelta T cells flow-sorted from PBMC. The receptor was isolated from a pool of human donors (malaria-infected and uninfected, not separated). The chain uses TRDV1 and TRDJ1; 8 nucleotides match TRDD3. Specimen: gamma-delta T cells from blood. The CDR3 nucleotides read TGTGCTCTTGGGGAACTATTTTCTAAGGATCGGATGGGGGATCCGCCTTACGCCGATAAACTTATCTTT. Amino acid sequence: CALGELFSKDRMGDPPYADKLIF.